Included here is one T cell receptor beta chain sequence, with context. This clonotype was found many times. The antigen this receptor binds is unknown. One base away there is no much larger clone; base qualities are not given. These data come from a study of response to subunit inactivated influenza vaccine (dated 2018 in TCRdb). Background on the whole study: Deep quantitative profiling of the T cell receptor repertoire was used in the study to follow responses to a trivalent subunit inactivated influenza vaccine. General study outcomes and caveats: It was suggested by the authors that each seasonal influenza vaccination may recruit only a limited number of new T cells.

Library construction relied on RT-PCR. The instrument given in TCRdb is Illumina HiSeq 2500. The public reads were quality trimmed at Q25 with fastp and then assembled into clones with MiXCR by TCRdb, keeping productive beta chains. CDR3 protein duplicates are merged, each entry listing the most common genes and DNA. This sample gives fewer than 800,000 distinct CDR3 sequences in total; 15% to 18% of them show up just once. Clones ranked in the top ten supply around a tenth of the sample. Including the terminal cysteine and phenylalanine, the CDR3 comprises 15 residues. The DNA shown is the 45-base CDR3, in frame from base 1. The germline ends are 15 bases apart after V is trimmed by 1 base and J by 5 bases. From a lookup of the germline V gene, CDR1 and CDR2 are SGHRS and YFSETQ.

This TCR derives from a man in his forties or fifties who received an inactivated influenza vaccine. Donor details come from another sample of the same person, matched by shared clones. Recombination joined TRBV5-1 with TRBJ1-1; TRBD1 could be the D gene, as 5 bases match. Sequencing used PBMCs from blood, obtained less than 13 days after vaccination. Here is the DNA: TGCGCCAGCAGCTTGAATCAGGGTCAGGGTACTGAAGCTTTCTTT. This is translated as CASSLNQGQGTEAFF.